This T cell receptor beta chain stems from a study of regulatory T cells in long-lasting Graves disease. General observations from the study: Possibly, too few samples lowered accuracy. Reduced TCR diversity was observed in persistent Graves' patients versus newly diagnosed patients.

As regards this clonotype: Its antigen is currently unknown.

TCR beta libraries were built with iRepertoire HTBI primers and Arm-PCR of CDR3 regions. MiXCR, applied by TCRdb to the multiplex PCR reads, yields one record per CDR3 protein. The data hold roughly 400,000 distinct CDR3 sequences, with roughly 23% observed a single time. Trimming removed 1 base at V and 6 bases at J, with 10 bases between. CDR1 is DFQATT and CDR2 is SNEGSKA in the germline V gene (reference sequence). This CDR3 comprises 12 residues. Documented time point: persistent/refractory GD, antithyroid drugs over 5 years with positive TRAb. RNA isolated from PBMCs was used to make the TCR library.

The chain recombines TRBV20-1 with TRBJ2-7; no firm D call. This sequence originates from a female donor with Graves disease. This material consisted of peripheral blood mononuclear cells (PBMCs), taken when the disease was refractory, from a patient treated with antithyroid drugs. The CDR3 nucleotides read TGCAGTGCTAGAGTCCGGATATCCGAGCAGTACTTC. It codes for CSARVRISEQYF.